These 32 T cell receptor beta chains were all obtained from the same sample, sequenced in a study of CD8 T cells in Susac syndrome. A quantity of about 0.5 to 1 ug RNA underwent reverse transcription using random hexamers. Each CDR3 protein gets one entry after TCRdb re-called the immunoSEQ multiplex PCR reads with MiXCR. The sample holds roughly 80,000 distinct CDR3 sequences, about 92% seen once. Source material: CD4+ T cells from PBMCs. Every receptor here comes from a human donor with Susac syndrome.

V usage is TRBV28 and J usage is TRBJ1-1; D not resolved. Germline CDR1 reads MDHEN; CDR2 reads SYDVKM. CDR3 length: 14 residues. Between the trimmed V and J ends, which lost 6 bases and 6 bases, there was a span of 17 bases. The CDR3 region has the DNA TGTGCCAGCAGACCGGACCCCCCGGGCGCTGAAGCTTTCTTT. Translating gives CASRPDPPGAEAFF.

The CDR3 bases are TGTGCCAGCAGTGTTCGACAGGGGAACACGCAGTATTTT. Encoded protein: CASSVRQGNTQYF. This chain joins TRBV2 and TRBJ2-3; TRBD1 agrees at 8 bases. Losses at the gene ends were 4 bases for V and 9 bases for J; bases not matched to a gene: 6. This CDR3 is built from 13 residues. Germline V gives CDR1 SNHLY, CDR2 FYNNEI.

The chain links TRBV10-3 to TRBJ2-7; possibly TRBD2 for D (5 bases). Germline CDR1 and CDR2: ENHRY and SYGVKD. The CDR3 is 15 amino acids. V lost 2 bases and J 3 bases, leaving 14 bases between the germline ends. The CDR3: CAISEVYGIHYEQYF. CDR3 coding DNA: TGTGCCATCAGTGAGGTGTACGGGATCCACTACGAGCAGTACTTC.

As for this clonotype: One junction end disagrees with the germline gene, perhaps due to a read error. The J gene is TRBJ2-1, the V gene TRBV7-2; D not resolved. This CDR3 has 8 amino acids. Per germline, CDR1 SGHTA and CDR2 FQGNSA. The CDR3 sequence is CASGNKVF. Here the CDR3 DNA reads TGTGCCAGCGGAAATAAGGTCTTC. The entire variable domain, with the rest obtained from reference TRBV7-2 and TRBJ2-1, is as follows: GAGVSQSPSNKVTEKGKDVELRCDPISGHTALYWYRQSLGQGLEFLIYFQGNSAPDKSGLPSDRFSAERTGGSVSTLTIQRTQQEDSAVYLCASGNKVFGPGTRLTVL.

The rearrangement uses TRBV3-1 and TRBJ2-5, with D perhaps matching TRBD2 (5 bases). This CDR3 contains 15 residues. The germline V gene encodes CDR1 LGHDT and CDR2 YNNKEL (reference sequence). Trimming took off 4 bases at V and 7 bases at J, with 19 bases between the two ends. CDR3 sequence reads: CASSRRATDWGTQYF. CDR3 bases: TGTGCCAGCAGCCGCCGGGCTACGGACTGGGGGACCCAGTACTTC.

The chain carries TRBV20-1 and TRBJ2-5, with TRBD2 as a possible D gene (6 bases). The better agreement between TRBJ2-1 and the DNA end casts doubt on the J call. The CDR3 extends over 13 amino acids. The germline gives CDR1 DFQATT, CDR2 SNEGSKA (reference sequence). The CDR3 sequence is CSAKELALMEQFF. CDR3 nucleotide sequence: TGCAGTGCTAAGGAACTAGCACTTATGGAGCAGTTCTTC.

The rearrangement uses TRBV20-1 and TRBJ1-1, with TRBD1 as a possible D gene (6 bases). Trimming took off 3 bases at V and 2 bases at J, with 7 bases between the two ends. The germline V gene encodes CDR1 DFQATT and CDR2 SNEGSKA (reference sequence). This CDR3 contains 12 residues. The CDR3 DNA sequence: TGCAGTGCTAGGGACAGCAACACTGAAGCTTTCTTT. Residues: CSARDSNTEAFF.

The V call is TRBV10-3, the J call TRBJ2-1; 9 positions match TRBD1. Germline CDR1 and CDR2: ENHRY and SYGVKD. The trim removed 5 bases at V and 5 bases at J, leaving 7 bases unmatched. This CDR3 is 15 amino acids long. This CDR3 is CAISKQGAGDNEQFF. CDR3 coding DNA: TGTGCCATCAGTAAACAGGGGGCAGGAGACAATGAGCAGTTCTTC.

This chain links TRBV5-6 with TRBJ2-1, with 14 nucleotides matching TRBD2. The CDR3 runs 19 residues. V was clipped by 3 bases and J by 7 bases; unmatched bases: 15. Per germline, CDR1 SGHDT and CDR2 YYEEEE. The CDR3 region is CASSSSGTSGSAVRNEQFF. The DNA of the CDR3 is TGTGCCAGCAGCTCCTCCGGGACTAGCGGGAGTGCGGTTAGGAATGAGCAGTTCTTC.

This chain joins TRBV5-1 and TRBJ2-3; 11 bases are a match to TRBD2. This CDR3 has 16 residues. CDR1 is SGHRS, CDR2 YFSETQ, per germline. Germline trimming cut 6 bases from V and 4 bases from J; bases unmatched to any gene: 10. The CDR3 coding sequence is TGCGCCAGCAAAATTGCTAGCGGGAGGAGCGCAGATACGCAGTATTTT. Amino acid sequence: CASKIASGRSADTQYF.

The V gene is TRBV30, the J gene TRBJ2-6; perhaps TRBD2 as D (6 bases). Trimming left V 4 bases short and J 4 bases short, with 14 bases between. In germline, CDR1 is GTSNPN, CDR2 SVGIG (reference sequence). The CDR3 length is 15 residues. The CDR3 nucleotides are TGTGCCTGGACCCCGGCGGGGCTAGGGGCCAACGTCCTGACTTTC. Protein product: CAWTPAGLGANVLTF.

The chain links TRBV18 to TRBJ1-1, with D hard to call. CDR1 KGHSH and CDR2 LQKENI come from the germline V gene. V was clipped by 0 bases and J by 4 bases, with 12 bases between them. The CDR3 extends over 15 amino acids. The CDR3 sequence: CASSPPLGLSTEAFF. The CDR3 bases are TGTGCCAGCTCACCACCGTTGGGGTTGAGCACTGAAGCTTTCTTT.

V is TRBV6-2 or TRBV6-3 and J is TRBJ1-1; unclear D gene. Germline CDR1 is MNHEY and CDR2 is SVGEGT. This CDR3 spans 15 amino acids. Trimming removed 2 bases at V and 0 bases at J, with 10 bases between. CDR3 nucleotides: TGTGCCAGCAGTTACACGCCGGAGCTGAACACTGAAGCTTTCTTT. It yields the protein CASSYTPELNTEAFF.

This chain links TRBV6-2 or TRBV6-3 with TRBJ2-5; D remains unclear. This CDR3 is built from 15 residues. Germline CDR1 is MNHEY and CDR2 is SVGEGT. Trimming stripped 1 base from V and 5 bases from J, with 14 bases between. The CDR3: CASSYWAVGRETQYF. CDR3 nucleotides: TGTGCCAGCAGTTACTGGGCCGTCGGGCGGGAGACCCAGTACTTC.

This chain joins TRBV18 and TRBJ2-2; tentatively, D is TRBD1 (6 bases). Germline CDR1 and CDR2: KGHSH and LQKENI. V was pared by 1 base and J by 0 bases, with 15 bases between. The CDR3 is 18 residues long. The CDR3 DNA reads TGTGCCAGCTCACCACGACCGACGGACAGACCGAACACCGGGGAGCTGTTTTTT. Residues: CASSPRPTDRPNTGELFF.

The gene calls are TRBV27 and TRBJ2-1; 7 bases are shared with TRBD2. V dropped 6 bases and J dropped 2; count of bases not matched to a gene: 7. Germline V gene lookup returns CDR1 MNHEY and CDR2 SMNVEV (reference sequence). This CDR3 spans 15 amino acids. This CDR3 is CASSRLADTYNEQFF. DNA for the CDR3: TGTGCCAGCAGCCGACTAGCAGATACCTACAATGAGCAGTTCTTC.

V usage is TRBV3-1 and J usage is TRBJ1-1; D unresolved. Trimming took 2 bases from V and 3 from J, leaving 4 bases between them. CDR3 length equals 12 residues. The germline CDR1 and CDR2 sequences are LGHDT and YNNKEL (reference sequence). The CDR3 DNA reads TGTGCCAGCAGCCAATCGTACACTGAAGCTTTCTTT. It yields the protein CASSQSYTEAFF.

The chain links TRBV5-4 to TRBJ2-7; perhaps TRBD2 as D (6 bases). CDR1 is SGHNT and CDR2 is YYREEE in the germline V gene (reference sequence). Trimming shortened V by 2 bases and J by 0 bases, and 15 bases separated the two germline ends. The CDR3 is 16 amino acids. Written as DNA, the CDR3 is TGTGCCAGCAGCTTTCGGCGGGACTCGAGCTCCTACGAGCAGTACTTC. This sequence encodes CASSFRRDSSSYEQYF.

The genes are TRBV5-8 and TRBJ2-5, with D possibly being TRBD1 (9 bases). There are 14 residues in the CDR3. CDR1 SGHTS and CDR2 YDEGEE come from the germline V gene. Between the trimmed V and J ends, which lost 4 bases and 5 bases, there was a span of 15 bases. As DNA, the CDR3 is TGTGCCAGCAGCATAGCGGGGACAGGGGAGACCCAGTACTTC. Translation gives CASSIAGTGETQYF.

The sample holds one count of this clonotype. The chain combines TRBV9 with TRBJ2-5, with a weak D call TRBD1 (5 bases). V was shortened by 3 bases and J by 2 bases, with 11 bases between the two germline ends. CDR3 length: 14 residues. Germline V gives CDR1 SGDLS, CDR2 YYNGEE. CDR3 loop: CASSGRTSQETQYF. CDR3 nucleotides: TGTGCCAGCAGCGGACGGACATCTCAAGAGACCCAGTACTTC.

This chain links TRBV20-1 with TRBJ1-1, with D possibly TRBD1 on 6 matching bases. The V gene lost 0 bases and the J gene lost 10 bases, with 24 bases spanning the gap. The CDR3 is 16 residues long. Per the germline V gene, CDR1 is DFQATT and CDR2 is SNEGSKA (reference sequence). The CDR3 DNA reads as TGCAGTGCTAGAGATTCTATCGGGGGCGACCCGTTTGGAGCTTTCTTT. Residues: CSARDSIGGDPFGAFF.

The chain links TRBV4-1 to TRBJ2-5, with TRBD1 as a possible D gene (5 bases). Germline V CDR1 and CDR2: MGHRA, YSYEKL. CDR3 length: 13 residues. Trimming cost V 1 base and J 5 bases, with 8 bases left between them. The CDR3 DNA reads TGCGCCAGCAGCCAAGGGGGCAGGGAGACCCAGTACTTC. Translation gives CASSQGGRETQYF.

The chain employs TRBV20-1 and TRBJ2-7, with D possibly TRBD1 on 6 matching bases. V was pared by 6 bases and J by 5 bases, with 20 bases between. The CDR3 loop spans 14 amino acids. Per the germline V gene, CDR1 is DFQATT and CDR2 is SNEGSKA (reference sequence). CDR3 nucleotides: TGCAGTGCCACCTCCCAGGGGAAAGATGACGAGCAGTACTTC. It yields the protein CSATSQGKDDEQYF.

This rearrangement joins TRBV3-1 to TRBJ2-7, with TRBD1 matching over 10 bases. Germline V CDR1 and CDR2: LGHDT, YNNKEL (reference sequence). Losses at the gene ends were 6 bases for V and 2 bases for J; bases not matched to a gene: 4. The CDR3 covers 14 residues. The CDR3 spells CASSRQGATYEQYF. The CDR3 nucleotides are TGTGCCAGCAGTCGACAGGGGGCTACCTACGAGCAGTACTTC.

This CDR3 reads CASSHLSLEQYF. The CDR3 nucleotides read TGTGCCAGCAGCCATCTATCCCTGGAGCAGTACTTC. This chain uses TRBV7-2 with TRBJ2-7; no reliable D call. Germline CDR1 is SGHTA and CDR2 is FQGNSA. The CDR3 is 12 residues long. Between the trimmed V and J ends, which lost 5 bases and 7 bases, there was a span of 12 bases.

The rearrangement joins TRBV20-1 to TRBJ2-7; D uncertain. The CDR3 is 14 residues long. In germline, CDR1 is DFQATT, CDR2 SNEGSKA (reference sequence). V shed 6 bases and J shed 4 bases, with 19 bases lying between them. The CDR3 DNA reads TGCAGTGCCGGCTTGACTGGTAGGAGATACGAGCAGTACTTC. Translating it yields CSAGLTGRRYEQYF.

The gene calls are TRBV14 and TRBJ1-1; D call uncertain. This CDR3 region has 10 residues. Germline CDR1 is SGHDN and CDR2 is FVKESK. V was cut by 9 bases and J by 3 bases, with 5 bases left in between. The CDR3 DNA follows: TGTGCCAGGTTGGACACTGAAGCTTTCTTT. This translates into CARLDTEAFF.

The chain has TRBV12-3 or TRBV12-4 and TRBJ1-5; D is possibly TRBD1 (5 bases). With 3 bases removed from V and 0 bases from J, the gap between germline ends came to 9 bases. This CDR3 has 15 residues. The CDR3 DNA reads TGTGCCAGCAGTTTGGCCGGGACTAGCAATCAGCCCCAGCATTTT. This encodes CASSLAGTSNQPQHF.

The chain has TRBV2 and TRBJ2-1; D may correspond to TRBD1 or TRBD2 (5 bases each). The CDR3 is 15 amino acids. From germline, CDR1 is SNHLY and CDR2 FYNNEI. V was shortened by 7 bases and J by 10 bases, with 23 bases between the two germline ends. The CDR3 DNA sequence: TGTGCCAGCACCAGTGTGACGGGACGGGCTTCGGAGCAGTTCTTC. Translated, it gives CASTSVTGRASEQFF.

The chain carries TRBV29-1 and TRBJ2-1; 7 nucleotides align to TRBD2. The CDR3 has 16 residues. J lost 4 bases, V lost 0 bases, and 9 bases had no gene match. The germline gives CDR1 SQVTM, CDR2 ANQGSEA. The CDR3 region has the DNA TGCAGCGTTGAAGAAGGGAGGGCGCGAGGGTACAATGAGCAGTTCTTC. Protein sequence: CSVEEGRARGYNEQFF.

This chain links TRBV21-1 with TRBJ1-5. TRBV21-1 is reported as a pseudogene. This CDR3 region has 15 residues. CDR3 DNA: TGTGCCAGCCATCGAGAGGTCGAAAGCAATCAGCCCCAGCATTTT. Encoded protein: CASHREVESNQPQHF.

The chain has TRBV20-1 and TRBJ1-5, with a weak D call TRBD1 (5 bases). There are 15 residues in the CDR3. Germline V lookup: CDR1 DFQATT, CDR2 SNEGSKA (reference sequence). Trimming left V 3 bases short and J 1 base short, with 13 bases between. CDR3 in DNA: TGCAGTGCTAGCTCGGGGCTGAGAAGCAATCAGCCCCAGCATTTT. This gives the protein CSASSGLRSNQPQHF.